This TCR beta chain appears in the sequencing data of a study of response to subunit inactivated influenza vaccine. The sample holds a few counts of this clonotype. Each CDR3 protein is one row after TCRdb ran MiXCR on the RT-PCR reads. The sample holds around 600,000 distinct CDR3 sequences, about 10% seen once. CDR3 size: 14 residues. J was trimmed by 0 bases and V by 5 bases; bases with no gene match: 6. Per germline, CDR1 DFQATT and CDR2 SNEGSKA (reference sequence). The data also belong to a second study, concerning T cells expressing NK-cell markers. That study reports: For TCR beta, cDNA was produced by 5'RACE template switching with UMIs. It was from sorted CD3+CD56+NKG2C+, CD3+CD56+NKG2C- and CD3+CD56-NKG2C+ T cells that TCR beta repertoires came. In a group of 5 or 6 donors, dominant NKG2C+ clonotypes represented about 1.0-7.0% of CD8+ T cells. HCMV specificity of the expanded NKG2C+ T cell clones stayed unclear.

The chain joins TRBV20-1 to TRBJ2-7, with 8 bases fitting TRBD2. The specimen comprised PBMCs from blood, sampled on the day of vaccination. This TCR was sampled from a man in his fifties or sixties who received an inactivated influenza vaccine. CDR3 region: CSAPLAASSYEQYF. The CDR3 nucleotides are TGCAGTGCTCCACTAGCGGCGAGCTCCTACGAGCAGTACTTC.